This TCR beta chain was documented in a study of OX40 agonist ivuxolimab in advanced cancers. Autoimmune disease history or systemic immunosuppression disqualified patients. The CDR3 sequence is 13 residues long. Between the trimmed V and J ends, which lost 0 bases and 10 bases, there was a span of 12 bases. Germline V gene data show CDR1 as SGHRS and CDR2 as YFSETQ. Produced via immunoSEQ multiplex PCR; TCRdb's table is partial and in-frame only. The sample holds just over 95,000 clones, around 91% seen once. This TCR was recovered from an adult with an advanced solid tumor such as melanoma, head and neck, liver or kidney cancer. This specimen was CD4+ or CD8+ T cells sorted from blood, taken in a trial of the OX40 agonist ivuxolimab. The J gene is TRBJ2-3, the V gene TRBV5-1; no firm D call. In DNA form, the CDR3 reads TGCGCCAGCAGCTTGGCCGGCGGAACAGCGCAGTATTTT. Translation gives CASSLAGGTAQYF.